These T cell receptor beta chains were read from a single sample in a study of cytomegalovirus exposure and HLA in healthy donors. Method: immunoSEQ multiplex PCR; TCRdb's copy keeps in-frame clones and lacks some. In the table there are some 160,000 clones, under 85% of which are singletons. Sequencing was carried out using PBMCs. The origin of the receptors is a woman younger than 45 in good health and CMV-seronegative. Both conserved end residues are part of each CDR3. Each record gives: clone size, V gene, J gene, D gene, CDR3 DNA, CDR3 protein. The D gene is left open where the match is weak. Clone size appears in some rows only: once, few, many, or a class for an expanded clone.

few	TRBV5-1	TRBJ1-6	TRBD1	TGCGCCAGCAGCTTGGGACAGGGGGTTTCCCTCACCCTCCACTTT	CASSLGQGVSLTLHF
.	TRBV18	TRBJ2-7	.	TGTGCCAGCTCAAGAAGCCCGGGACAAGGGTCCTACGAGCAGTACTTC	CASSRSPGQGSYEQYF
.	TRBV9	TRBJ1-6	.	TGTGCCAGCAGCGCGGGGGGGCCCGGATCTCTTTCACCCCTCCACTTT	CASSAGGPGSLSPLHF
.	TRBV7-3	TRBJ1-2	.	TGTGCCAGCAGCTTCCGACAGATGGACACCTTC	CASSFRQMDTF
few	TRBV6-1	TRBJ1-2	.	TGTGCCAGCAGTGGGGCAGGGTCCCTAGACTATGGCTACACCTTC	CASSGAGSLDYGYTF
few	TRBV29-1	TRBJ2-2	TRBD2	TGCAGCGTGAGGAAAGCGGGGGCCGGGGAGCTGTTTTTT	CSVRKAGAGELFF
.	TRBV5-4	TRBJ1-1	.	TGTGCCAGCAGCTTCGGACAAGGTGGCGTGGGGAACACTGAAGCTTTCTTT	CASSFGQGGVGNTEAFF
few	TRBV5-5	TRBJ2-7	.	TGTGCCAGCAGCTTGATGTCTACCTACGAGCAGTACTTC	CASSLMSTYEQYF
once	TRBV2	TRBJ2-4	TRBD1	TGTGCTAGCACCTCCCGGACAGGGGATGACAGTCAGTACTTC	CASTSRTGDDSQYF
once	TRBV29-1	TRBJ1-2	TRBD1	TGCAGCGTTTGGACAGGGCTAGGCTATGGCTACACCTTC	CSVWTGLGYGYTF
.	TRBV7-2	TRBJ2-1	.	TGTGCCAGCAGCTCCCAGAGGGGGAATGAGCAGTTCTTC	CASSSQRGNEQFF
.	TRBV5-6	TRBJ2-1	TRBD2	TGTGCCAGCAGCTTCTTAGCGGGAATGACCTACAATGAGCAGTTCTTC	CASSFLAGMTYNEQFF
.	TRBV18	TRBJ2-5	TRBD2	TGTGCCAGCTCACCATCTAGCGGGGGTTTTCGGGAGACCCAGTACTTC	CASSPSSGGFRETQYF
.	TRBV20-1	TRBJ1-1	.	TGCAGTGCCCGGTCTCTCACTGAAGCTTTCTTT	CSARSLTEAFF
.	TRBV5-1	TRBJ1-4	.	TGCGCCAGCAGCTTGGAACAGGGTGATGAAAAACTGTTTTTT	CASSLEQGDEKLFF
few	TRBV6-6	TRBJ1-1	.	TGTGCCAGCAGTTACACGCGGAATACTGAAGCTTTCTTT	CASSYTRNTEAFF
.	TRBV7-2	TRBJ2-3	TRBD2	TGTGCCAGCAGCTTAGATGGGCTAGCGGGGTCAGATACGCAGTATTTT	CASSLDGLAGSDTQYF
.	TRBV29-1	TRBJ2-7	.	TGCAGCGTTGAAGCGGAGGCCTACGAGCAGTACTTC	CSVEAEAYEQYF
.	TRBV25-1	TRBJ1-2	TRBD1	TGTGCCAGCAGTCCCCGGGACAGGGGCGACTATGGCTACACCTTC	CASSPRDRGDYGYTF
.	TRBV27	TRBJ2-7	.	TGTGCCAGCAGTTCTTCCAGGGTCCACGAGCAGTACTTC	CASSSSRVHEQYF
.	TRBV6-1	TRBJ2-1	.	TGTGCCAGCAGACAATCGGGCGGGGATCAGTTCTTC	CASRQSGGDQFF
.	TRBV4-2	TRBJ1-1	TRBD1	TGTGCTAGCAGCCAATACCCTGCCGCGGGACAGGGAGGGGACGAAGCTTTCTTT	CASSQYPAAGQGGDEAFF
few	TRBV18	TRBJ2-2	.	TGTGCCAGCTCACCATGGCAGGGGCTTACCGGGGAGCTGTTTTTT	CASSPWQGLTGELFF
.	TRBV7-9	TRBJ1-2	TRBD1	TGTGCCAGCTTGGACAGGGGTGAAAATGGCTACACCTTC	CASLDRGENGYTF
.	TRBV19	TRBJ2-7	TRBD1	TGTGCCAGCGCTTGGACAGGGGGCTACGAGCAGTACTTC	CASAWTGGYEQYF
.	TRBV5-1	TRBJ2-1	TRBD2	TGCGCCAGCAGGGCCTGGGGAGCGGGGGGGGACAGCTCCTACAATGAGCAGTTCTTC	CASRAWGAGGDSSYNEQFF
.	TRBV28	TRBJ2-7	.	TGTGCCAGCGGGTCTTATAGGGCCGAGGGCGAGCAGTACTTC	CASGSYRAEGEQYF
.	TRBV7-9	TRBJ1-6	TRBD1	TGTTCCAGCAGCTCCCCTTTGTCAGGGGGCTCTGGTAATTCACCCCTCCACTTT	CSSSSPLSGGSGNSPLHF
.	TRBV28	TRBJ1-2	.	TGTGCCAGCAGTTTATACGCGGGCCCCGGCTACACCTTC	CASSLYAGPGYTF
.	TRBV7-3	TRBJ1-5	TRBD1	TGTGCCAGCAGCTCCCAACAGGGGCAGCCCCAGCATTTT	CASSSQQGQPQHF
few	TRBV9	TRBJ1-2	TRBD1	TGTGCCAGCAGCGTCACAGGGGGCAGCTATGGCTACACCTTC	CASSVTGGSYGYTF
.	TRBV30	TRBJ2-5	TRBD1	TGTGCCTGCTCACCGGGACAGGGAATGAAAGAGACCCAGTACTTC	CACSPGQGMKETQYF
.	TRBV6-1	TRBJ2-7	TRBD2	TGTGCCAGCAGTGAACTAGCGGGGTTAGCCTACGAGCAGTACTTC	CASSELAGLAYEQYF
.	TRBV11-2	TRBJ1-1	TRBD1	TGTGCCAGCAGCCTGACAGGGCATATCGCTGAAGCTTTCTTT	CASSLTGHIAEAFF
once	TRBV20-1	TRBJ1-2	.	TGCAGTGCCAGACAGTATGGCTACACCTTC	CSARQYGYTF
.	TRBV23-1	TRBJ1-2	.	TGCGCCAGAGTAGAGATTTGGGCAGGTCGGATGGTCGTTAACTATGGCTACACCTTC	CARVEIWAGRMVVNYGYTF
few	TRBV21-1	TRBJ1-5	.	TGTGCCAGCAGCCAGGCTATGGACAGGGGGCCCAGTGGCAATCAGCCCCAGCATTTT	CASSQAMDRGPSGNQPQHF
.	TRBV13	TRBJ2-1	TRBD2	TGTGCCAGCAGCCTCTACTCTAGCGGGGGCTCCTACAATGAGCAGTTCTTC	CASSLYSSGGSYNEQFF
.	TRBV7-8	TRBJ2-7	.	TGTGCCAGCAGCTTAATGAGTAAAGCCTACGAGCAGTACTTC	CASSLMSKAYEQYF
.	TRBV2	TRBJ2-5	.	TGTGCCAGCAGTGAATTGACGTCGGGAGAGACCCAGTACTTC	CASSELTSGETQYF
.	TRBV29-1	TRBJ2-5	.	TGCAGCGTTGTCAAGGGGGACGAGACCCAGTACTTC	CSVVKGDETQYF
.	TRBV6-6	TRBJ1-6	TRBD1	TGTGCCAGCAGCAGGGGGACAGGGAGTTCACCCCTCCACTTT	CASSRGTGSSPLHF
.	TRBV15	TRBJ2-2	TRBD1	TGTGCCACCAGCAGAGATCTGGGACAGGGTACCGGGGAGCTGTTTTTT	CATSRDLGQGTGELFF
.	TRBV5-1	TRBJ1-2	.	TGCGCCAGCAGCTTTACATCGTATGGCTACACCTTC	CASSFTSYGYTF
.	TRBV6-1	TRBJ1-1	.	TGTGCCAGCAGTGAAATTTACCAGGACACTGAAGCTTTCTTT	CASSEIYQDTEAFF
.	TRBV5-6	TRBJ1-3	.	TGTGCCAGCAGCTTGGTTGAGGGCCCAACCTCTGGAAACACCATATATTTT	CASSLVEGPTSGNTIYF
once	TRBV10-3	TRBJ2-5	TRBD1	TGTGCCATCAGTGAGTGGCCCGGACAGGGGAAAGAGACCCAGTACTTC	CAISEWPGQGKETQYF
.	TRBV6-6	TRBJ1-1	.	TGTGCCAGCAGCGCAGTGAACACTGAAGCTTTCTTT	CASSAVNTEAFF